The 9 T cell receptor beta chains below were found in one sample sequenced in a study of radiation and T cells in renal cell carcinoma. Regarding time point: blood 4 weeks post-SBRT, at nephrectomy. The sample's treatment: 15 Gy SBRT to primary tumor, nephrectomy 4 weeks later. TCRdb's copy holds only in-frame clones and misses some; the assay was immunoSEQ multiplex PCR. The sample lists about 40,000 clones, 82% occurring once. Sequenced material: blood, taken from a patient whose treatment included radiotherapy and nephrectomy. The source of these receptors is a woman aged 65 to 85 with renal cell carcinoma.

This chain connects TRBV6-5 to TRBJ1-5; tentatively, D is TRBD1 (5 bases). This CDR3 contains 13 residues. Trimming took off 4 bases at V and 6 bases at J, with 10 bases between the two ends. Germline lookup yields CDR1 MNHEY and CDR2 SVGAGI. The CDR3 is CASSWTSSQPQHF. The CDR3 DNA reads TGTGCCAGCAGTTGGACATCTAGTCAGCCCCAGCATTTT.

J is TRBJ2-2 and V is TRBV27; tentatively, D is TRBD1 (5 bases). CDR3 length: 14 amino acids. CDR1 is MNHEY, CDR2 SMNVEV, per germline (reference sequence). Between the trimmed V and J ends, which lost 4 bases and 5 bases, there was a span of 11 bases. The CDR3 loop reads CASSSLTVTGELFF. CDR3 DNA: TGTGCCAGCAGTTCCCTGACAGTTACCGGGGAGCTGTTTTTT.

In this sample, this clone turned up a few times. The V and J genes are TRBV9 and TRBJ2-3; weak D call: TRBD1 (5 bases). The CDR3 consists of 13 residues. The ends were cut back, 3 bases at V and 6 bases at J, with 11 bases in the middle. Germline V gene lookup returns CDR1 SGDLS and CDR2 YYNGEE. CDR3 protein: CASSERGVDTQYF. The CDR3, as DNA: TGTGCCAGCAGCGAAAGGGGTGTGGATACGCAGTATTTT.

This chain joins TRBV7-6 and TRBJ1-5, with D perhaps matching TRBD1 (5 bases). This CDR3 comprises 16 residues. V was trimmed by 5 bases and J by 7 bases, leaving 21 bases between them. Germline CDR1 is SGHVS and CDR2 is FNYEAQ. The CDR3 coding sequence is TGTGCCAGCAGCCCGCCGGGGGTAGGAGTCAAGCAGCCCCAGCATTTT. The encoded protein is CASSPPGVGVKQPQHF.

This clone was detected only once. The rearrangement links TRBV5-4 to TRBJ2-3; 9 bases agree with TRBD2. In germline, CDR1 is SGHNT, CDR2 YYREEE (reference sequence). Unmatched junction bases numbered 4, after V lost 3 bases and J lost 2 bases. There are 15 residues in the CDR3. CDR3 coding DNA: TGTGCCAGCAGCTCGACTAGCGGAACCACAGATACGCAGTATTTT. Its translation is CASSSTSGTTDTQYF.

V gene TRBV9 combines with J gene TRBJ2-4, with 9 nucleotides matching TRBD2. The ends lost 2 bases at V and 7 bases at J; junction bases unmatched: 10. Germline CDR1 and CDR2: SGDLS and YYNGEE. The CDR3 contains 16 residues. The CDR3, as DNA: TGTGCCAGCAGCGTTCGAGCTAGCGGGATATGGAACATTCAGTACTTC. This translates into CASSVRASGIWNIQYF.

The chain carries TRBV11-1 and TRBJ2-7; TRBD1 aligns across 10 bases. From germline, CDR1 is SGHAT and CDR2 FQDESV (reference sequence). Losses at the gene ends were 0 bases for V and 3 bases for J; bases not matched to a gene: 2. This CDR3 comprises 15 residues. CDR3 region: CASSLAGTGVYEQYF. CDR3 DNA sequence: TGTGCCAGCAGCTTAGCCGGGACAGGGGTCTACGAGCAGTACTTC. The complete variable domain, with remaining parts taken from reference TRBV11-1 and TRBJ2-7, reads EAEVAQSPRYKITEKSQAVAFWCDPISGHATLYWYRQILGQGPELLVQFQDESVVDDSQLPKDRFSAERLKGVDSTLKIQPAELGDSAMYLCASSLAGTGVYEQYFGPGTRLTVT.

V and J are TRBV7-3 and TRBJ2-1, with 8 bases matching TRBD2. The V gene's germline CDR1 is SGHTA and CDR2 FQGTGA. This CDR3 spans 14 amino acids. The trim removed 3 bases at V and 9 bases at J, leaving 7 bases unmatched. The CDR3 sequence is CASSFAGTSGEQFF. In nucleotides, the CDR3 is TGTGCCAGCAGCTTTGCCGGGACTAGTGGTGAGCAGTTCTTC.

The V call is TRBV11-2, the J call TRBJ1-1, with TRBD1 identical over 9 bases. The CDR3 consists of 14 residues. From germline, CDR1 is SGHAT and CDR2 FQNNGV. Trimming removed 4 bases from V and 5 bases from J; junction bases left unmatched: 5. CDR3 amino acids: CASSWGDRGTEAFF. As DNA, the CDR3 is TGTGCCAGCAGCTGGGGTGACAGGGGGACTGAAGCTTTCTTT.